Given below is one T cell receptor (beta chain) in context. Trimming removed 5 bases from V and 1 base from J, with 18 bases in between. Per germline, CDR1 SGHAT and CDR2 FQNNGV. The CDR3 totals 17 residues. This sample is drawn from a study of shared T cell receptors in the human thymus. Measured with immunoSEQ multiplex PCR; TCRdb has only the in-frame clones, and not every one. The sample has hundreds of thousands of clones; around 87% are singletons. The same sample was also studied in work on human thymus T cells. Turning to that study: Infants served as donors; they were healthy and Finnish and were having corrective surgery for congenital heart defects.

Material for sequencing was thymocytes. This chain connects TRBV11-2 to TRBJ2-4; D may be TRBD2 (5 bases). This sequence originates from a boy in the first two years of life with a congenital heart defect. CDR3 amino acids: CASSRAGEGRAKNIQYF. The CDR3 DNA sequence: TGTGCCAGCAGCCGGGCCGGGGAAGGAAGGGCCAAAAACATTCAGTACTTC.